The 14 T cell receptor beta chains presented below share a single source sample, sequenced in a study of blood T cell repertoires in COVID-19 (dated by TCRdb to the early 2020s). The library was built by means of the immunoSEQ multiplex PCR assay. TCRdb took this table from immuneACCESS and kept in-frame rearrangements with V and J called. Such tables lack part of the clones; where checked against another copy, unresolved V genes explain under half of the gap, and the rest is unexplained. This sample gives roughly 130,000 clones in total; roughly 76% of them show up just once. The ten largest account for under 15% of the sample. What was sequenced was peripheral blood. These receptors were collected from an elderly man with acute or convalescent COVID-19.

The chain recombines TRBV27 with TRBJ1-2; tentative D call: TRBD1 (6 bases). CDR1 and CDR2 (germline): MNHEY, SMNVEV (reference sequence). The CDR3 runs 13 residues. Trimming shortened V by 3 bases and J by 6 bases, and 11 bases separated the two germline ends. The CDR3 here is CASSFAQGNGYTF. For the CDR3, the DNA is TGTGCCAGCAGTTTCGCACAGGGCAATGGCTACACCTTC.

The J gene is TRBJ2-7, the V gene TRBV6-5; possible D gene TRBD1, 5 bases. Germline V CDR1 and CDR2: MNHEY, SVGAGI. This CDR3 is 12 amino acids long. V lost 7 bases to trimming and J lost 6 bases, with 13 bases between them. The CDR3 DNA sequence: TGTGCCAGCACCTCTAGTAGGGGCGAGCAGTACTTC. Translated, it gives CASTSSRGEQYF.

CDR3 DNA: TGTGCCAGCCGGGGGGATGACTATGGCTACACCTTC. Translating it yields CASRGDDYGYTF. The J gene is TRBJ1-2, the V gene TRBV6-5, with D possibly being TRBD1 (5 bases). Germline V gives CDR1 MNHEY, CDR2 SVGAGI. This CDR3 has 12 amino acids. V was clipped by 8 bases and J by 3 bases, with 10 bases between them.

V gene TRBV6-5 combines with J gene TRBJ1-5, with 8 positions matching TRBD1. The CDR3 loop spans 15 amino acids. CDR1 MNHEY and CDR2 SVGAGI come from the germline V gene. The trim removed 6 bases at V and 7 bases at J, leaving 11 bases unmatched. The CDR3, as DNA: TGTGCCAGCAGAGCCGGGACAGGTATCTTACAGCCCCAGCATTTT. Translation gives CASRAGTGILQPQHF.

This clone was seen once. The rearrangement joins TRBV28 to TRBJ2-7; D gene ambiguous. Germline assignment: CDR1 MDHEN and CDR2 SYDVKM. V lost 4 bases and J 0 bases, leaving 19 bases between the germline ends. The CDR3 runs 17 residues. As DNA, the CDR3 is TGTGCCAGCAGTTACCCCCCGAACCCGACAAGCTCCTACGAGCAGTACTTC. This sequence encodes CASSYPPNPTSSYEQYF.

The genes are TRBV29-1 and TRBJ2-2, with TRBD2 identical over 10 bases. V gave up 4 bases and J gave up 3 bases; unmatched junction bases: 8. Germline V lookup: CDR1 SQVTM, CDR2 ANQGSEA. The CDR3 is 16 residues long. The CDR3 reads CSVVGRLAGDTGELFF. The DNA of the CDR3 is TGCAGCGTTGTTGGCCGGCTAGCGGGGGACACCGGGGAGCTGTTTTTT.

This clone was seen a few times. Germline is not matched at one junction end, which may reflect a read error. CDR3 in amino acids: CASRQGAKEKLFF. Here the CDR3 DNA reads TGTGCCAGCCGACAGGGGGCTAAGGAAAAACTGTTTTTT. The chain recombines TRBV18 with TRBJ1-4; 10 bases agree with TRBD1. The CDR3 runs 13 residues. Germline V CDR1 and CDR2: KGHSH, LQKENI.

The rearrangement uses TRBV15 and TRBJ2-3; 12 positions agree with TRBD2. The CDR3 covers 16 residues. The V gene end was trimmed by 4 bases and the J gene end by 1 base; junction bases not matched to a gene: 3. The V gene's germline CDR1 is LNHNV and CDR2 YYDKDF (reference sequence). CDR3 protein: CATSTWTSGGTDTQYF. The DNA of the CDR3 is TGTGCCACCAGCACTTGGACTAGCGGGGGCACAGATACGCAGTATTTT.

The CDR3 spells CASSLVAGGSYNEQFF. As DNA, the CDR3 is TGTGCCAGCAGCCTCGTAGCGGGGGGGTCCTACAATGAGCAGTTCTTC. This sequence joins TRBV5-5 and TRBJ2-1; 11 bases line up with TRBD2. This CDR3 comprises 16 residues. CDR1 is SGHKS, CDR2 YYEKEE, per germline (reference sequence). V gave up 4 bases and J gave up 1 base; unmatched junction bases: 4.

The rearrangement links TRBV24-1 to TRBJ2-3, with no clear D. The V end lost 9 bases, the J end lost 2 bases, and 20 bases lay between the germline ends. The CDR3 is made up of 16 amino acids. The V gene's germline CDR1 is KGHDR and CDR2 SFDVKD. The CDR3, as DNA: TGTGCCACCTCGACGACCCGAAGAGGTCTCACAGATACGCAGTATTTT. It translates to CATSTTRRGLTDTQYF.

V is TRBV24-1 and J is TRBJ1-5, with D tentatively TRBD1 (6 bases). The V and J ends lost 2 bases and 9 bases respectively, with 13 bases between them. The CDR3 is 14 residues long. In germline, CDR1 is KGHDR, CDR2 SFDVKD. The chain's CDR3 is CATSDSKQGRPQHF. The CDR3 DNA is TGTGCCACCAGTGATTCGAAACAGGGACGGCCCCAGCATTTT.

This chain uses TRBV6-5 with TRBJ1-1; D may be TRBD1 (6 bases). CDR3 length: 15 residues. V was trimmed by 2 bases and J by 1 base, leaving 11 bases between them. Germline V CDR1 and CDR2: MNHEY, SVGAGI. In DNA form, the CDR3 reads TGTGCCAGCAGTTACGCCGGACAGCAGAACACTGAAGCTTTCTTT. Protein product: CASSYAGQQNTEAFF.

The chain has TRBV5-1 and TRBJ1-4; D uncertain. Trimming cost V 4 bases and J 1 base, with 11 bases left between them. CDR3 length: 15 amino acids. Germline CDR1 SGHRS, CDR2 YFSETQ. CDR3 nucleotide sequence: TGCGCCAGCAGCCCTCGGGTTGGAACTAATGAAAAACTGTTTTTT. Translated, it gives CASSPRVGTNEKLFF.

J is TRBJ2-2 and V is TRBV7-9, with D perhaps TRBD2 (6 bases). Trimming pared 8 bases from V and 0 bases from J, leaving 16 bases between. CDR3 length: 16 amino acids. Per the germline V gene, CDR1 is SEHNR and CDR2 is FQNEAQ (reference sequence). DNA of the CDR3: TGTGCCAGCGGACCAATAGCGGCTACGAACACCGGGGAGCTGTTTTTT. This translates into CASGPIAATNTGELFF.